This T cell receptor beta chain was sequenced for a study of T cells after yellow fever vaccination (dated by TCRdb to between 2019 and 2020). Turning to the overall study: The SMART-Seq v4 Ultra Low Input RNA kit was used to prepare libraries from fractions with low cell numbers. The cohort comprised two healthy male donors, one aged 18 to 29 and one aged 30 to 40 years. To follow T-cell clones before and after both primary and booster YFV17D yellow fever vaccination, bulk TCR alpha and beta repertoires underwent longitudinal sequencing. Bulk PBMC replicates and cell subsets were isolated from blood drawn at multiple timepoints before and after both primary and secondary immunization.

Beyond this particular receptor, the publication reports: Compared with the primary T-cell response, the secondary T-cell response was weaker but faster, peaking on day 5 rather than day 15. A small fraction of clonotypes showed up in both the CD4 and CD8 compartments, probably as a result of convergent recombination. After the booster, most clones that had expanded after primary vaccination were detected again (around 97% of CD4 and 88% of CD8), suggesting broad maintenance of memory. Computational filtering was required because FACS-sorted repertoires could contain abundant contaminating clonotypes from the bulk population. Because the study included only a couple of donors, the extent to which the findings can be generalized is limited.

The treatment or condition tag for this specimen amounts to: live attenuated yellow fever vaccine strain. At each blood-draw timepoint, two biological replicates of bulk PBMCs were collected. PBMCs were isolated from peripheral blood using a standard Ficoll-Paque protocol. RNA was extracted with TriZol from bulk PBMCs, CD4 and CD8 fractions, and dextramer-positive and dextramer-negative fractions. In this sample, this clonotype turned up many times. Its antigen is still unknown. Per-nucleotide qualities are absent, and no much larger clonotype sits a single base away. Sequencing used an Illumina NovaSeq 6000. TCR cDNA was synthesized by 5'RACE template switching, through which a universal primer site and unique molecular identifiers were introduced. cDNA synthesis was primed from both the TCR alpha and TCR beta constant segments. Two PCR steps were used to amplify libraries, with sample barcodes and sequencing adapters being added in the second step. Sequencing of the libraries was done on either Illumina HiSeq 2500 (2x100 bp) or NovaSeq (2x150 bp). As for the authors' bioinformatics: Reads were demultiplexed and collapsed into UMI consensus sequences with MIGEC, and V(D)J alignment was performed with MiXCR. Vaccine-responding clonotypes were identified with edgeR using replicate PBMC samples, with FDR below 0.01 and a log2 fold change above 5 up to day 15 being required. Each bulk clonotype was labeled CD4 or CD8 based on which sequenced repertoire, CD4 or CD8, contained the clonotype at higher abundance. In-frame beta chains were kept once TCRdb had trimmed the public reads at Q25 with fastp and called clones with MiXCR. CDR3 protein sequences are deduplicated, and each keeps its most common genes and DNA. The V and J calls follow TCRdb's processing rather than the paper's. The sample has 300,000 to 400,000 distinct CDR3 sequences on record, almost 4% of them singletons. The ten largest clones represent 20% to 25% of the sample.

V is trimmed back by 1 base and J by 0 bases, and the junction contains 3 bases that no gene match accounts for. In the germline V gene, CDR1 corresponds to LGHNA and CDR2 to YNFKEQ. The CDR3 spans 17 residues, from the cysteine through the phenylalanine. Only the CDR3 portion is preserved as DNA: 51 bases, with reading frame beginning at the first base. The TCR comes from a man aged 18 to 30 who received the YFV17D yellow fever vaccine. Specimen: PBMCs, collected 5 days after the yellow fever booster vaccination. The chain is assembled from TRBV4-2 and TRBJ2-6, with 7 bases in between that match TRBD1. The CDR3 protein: CASSQGDRPSGANVLTF. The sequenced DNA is TGTGCCAGCAGCCAAGGGGACAGACCCTCTGGGGCCAACGTCCTGACTTTC.